This entry lists 16 T cell receptor beta chains sequenced from one sample in a study of CD8 T cells in Susac syndrome. Random-hexamer reverse transcription was applied to about 0.5 to 1 ug RNA. TCRdb itself ran the immunoSEQ multiplex PCR reads through MiXCR, one entry per CDR3 protein. This sample has 350,000 to 550,000 distinct CDR3 sequences; about 85% occur once, and the top ten carry 0.09% to 0.15%. The sample comprised CD8+ T cells from PBMCs. Receptors originate from a human donor with multiple sclerosis.

The genes are TRBV5-1 and TRBJ1-4, with no clear D. Germline lookup yields CDR1 SGHRS and CDR2 YFSETQ. Trimming stripped 0 bases from V and 6 bases from J, with 21 bases between. The CDR3 sequence is 18 residues long. DNA for the CDR3: TGCGCCAGCAGCTTGGCCGGGGATTTCTTCCGGCTAGATGAAAAACTGTTTTTT. Its protein is CASSLAGDFFRLDEKLFF.

The genes are TRBV10-3 and TRBJ1-1; D gene uncertain. Germline V gene data show CDR1 as ENHRY and CDR2 as SYGVKD. Trimming took off 0 bases at V and 2 bases at J, with 13 bases between the two ends. This CDR3 has 16 amino acids. CDR3 residues: CAISESKEQTNTEAFF. The CDR3 DNA is TGTGCCATCAGTGAGTCGAAGGAACAGACCAACACTGAAGCTTTCTTT.

V and J are TRBV20-1 and TRBJ1-2, with D perhaps matching TRBD1 (5 bases). Germline CDR1 and CDR2: DFQATT and SNEGSKA (reference sequence). V gave up 0 bases and J gave up 3 bases, with 11 bases separating them. The CDR3 runs to 14 residues. The CDR3 reads CSARDLTRDYGYTF. The CDR3, as DNA: TGCAGTGCTAGAGATTTAACCAGGGACTATGGCTACACCTTC.

The chain carries TRBV9 and TRBJ2-5; 7 positions match TRBD1. Germline-derived CDR1 and CDR2 are SGDLS and YYNGEE. The CDR3 length is 14 residues. V shed 0 bases and J 1 base; nucleotides not matched to a gene: 0. The chain's CDR3 is CASSVEGAQETQYF. In nucleotides, the CDR3 is TGTGCCAGCAGCGTAGAGGGGGCCCAAGAGACCCAGTACTTC.

This chain joins TRBV12-3 or TRBV12-4 and TRBJ1-3; D not resolved. Trimming took off 6 bases at V and 0 bases at J, with 9 bases between the two ends. The CDR3 extends over 14 amino acids. The CDR3 reads CASSWLNSGNTIYF. As DNA, the CDR3 is TGTGCCAGCAGCTGGCTGAACTCTGGAAACACCATATATTTT.

The J gene is TRBJ2-7, the V gene TRBV5-1; unclear D gene. CDR1 and CDR2 (germline): SGHRS, YFSETQ. Trimming pared 4 bases from V and 2 bases from J, leaving 13 bases between. The CDR3 sequence is 14 residues long. This CDR3 reads CASSPDTAAYEQYF. The DNA for the CDR3 is TGCGCCAGCAGCCCAGATACAGCCGCCTACGAGCAGTACTTC.

The J gene is TRBJ1-2, the V gene TRBV14; D is unclear. Germline CDR1 SGHDN, CDR2 FVKESK. The V end lost 4 bases, the J end lost 6 bases, and 15 bases lay between the germline ends. The CDR3 contains 14 residues. For the CDR3, the DNA is TGTGCCAGCAGCCTACTGGACTGGCGGGATGGCTACACCTTC. Its translation is CASSLLDWRDGYTF. Based on the CDR3 plus reference TRBV14 and TRBJ1-2, the full variable domain is EAGVTQFPSHSVIEKGQTVTLRCDPISGHDNLYWYRRVMGKEIKFLLHFVKESKQDESGMPNNRFLAERTGGTYSTLKVQPAELEDSGVYFCASSLLDWRDGYTFGSGTRLTVV.

This clonotype was seen a handful of times. This chain joins TRBV5-8 and TRBJ2-7, with TRBD1 identical over 9 bases. Losses at the gene ends were 3 bases for V and 7 bases for J; bases not matched to a gene: 5. Germline V gene lookup returns CDR1 SGHTS and CDR2 YDEGEE. The CDR3 runs 13 residues. CDR3 bases: TGTGCCAGCAGCTGGGACAGGGTGGGGGAGCAGTACTTC. Amino acids: CASSWDRVGEQYF.

This clonotype has just a few counts. The chain uses TRBV29-1 and TRBJ2-7, with D possibly called TRBD1 or TRBD2 (5 bases each). The CDR3 spans 13 residues. CDR1 SQVTM and CDR2 ANQGSEA come from the germline V gene. Trimming shortened V by 7 bases and J by 2 bases, and 15 bases separated the two germline ends. Written as DNA, the CDR3 is TGCAGCGGGATGGGGACCTATACCTACGAGCAGTACTTC. It encodes CSGMGTYTYEQYF.

The chain recombines TRBV5-1 with TRBJ1-1; 7 positions match TRBD1. CDR1 and CDR2 (germline): SGHRS, YFSETQ. The CDR3 has 15 residues. Trimming at V came to 0 bases and at J to 7 bases, leaving 9 bases not matched to a gene. DNA of the CDR3: TGCGCCAGCAGCTTGGAGGGTACAGGGGATGGTGAAGCTTTCTTT. Its protein is CASSLEGTGDGEAFF.

V and J are TRBV27 and TRBJ2-1; D not resolved. The germline V and J ends were trimmed by 7 bases and 0 bases, with 10 bases remaining between them. The CDR3 spans 14 residues. Germline values: CDR1 MNHEY, CDR2 SMNVEV (reference sequence). The CDR3 loop reads CASTPYLSYNEQFF. For the CDR3, the DNA is TGTGCCAGCACCCCCTACCTCTCCTACAATGAGCAGTTCTTC.

The CDR3 DNA follows: TGTGCCAGCAGGTTATTGAAGGGGGATGAGCAGTTCTTC. This encodes CASRLLKGDEQFF. V gene TRBV12-3 or TRBV12-4 combines with J gene TRBJ2-1, with D possibly matching TRBD1 (6 bases). The germline V and J ends were trimmed by 6 bases and 8 bases, with 14 bases remaining between them. This CDR3 contains 13 residues.

A note on this clonotype: No conserved phenylalanine or tryptophan ends this CDR3, so it is likely a read error. The chain carries TRBV12-3 or TRBV12-4 and TRBJ1-1, with D uncertain. The CDR3 extends over 17 amino acids. The V end was cut by 0 bases, the J end by 4 bases, with 18 bases between. The CDR3 region is CASSLASVGERSTEAFL. The CDR3 bases are TGTGCCAGCAGTTTAGCATCGGTCGGGGAGCGTAGCACTGAAGCTTTCCTT.

This clonotype appeared a single time. The genes are TRBV4-1 and TRBJ1-2; possibly TRBD1 for D (5 bases). Between the trimmed V and J ends, which lost 1 base and 3 bases, there was a span of 12 bases. Per the germline V gene, CDR1 is MGHRA and CDR2 is YSYEKL. The CDR3 is 15 amino acids. The CDR3 DNA follows: TGCGCCAGCAGCCAAGTCCCGACAGCCGACTATGGCTACACCTTC. Encoded protein: CASSQVPTADYGYTF.

This chain joins TRBV4-1 and TRBJ2-3; weak D call: TRBD2 (6 bases). Germline assignment: CDR1 MGHRA and CDR2 YSYEKL. The V end lost 0 bases, the J end lost 5 bases, and 12 bases lay between the germline ends. This CDR3 spans 15 amino acids. CDR3 coding DNA: TGCGCCAGCAGCCAAGAAGGAAGGGGAGGAGATACGCAGTATTTT. Translation: CASSQEGRGGDTQYF.

A few counts support this clonotype. This chain links TRBV14 with TRBJ1-1; maybe TRBD1 (6 bases). This CDR3 is built from 13 residues. V was cut by 6 bases and J by 1 base, with 9 bases left in between. CDR1 is SGHDN, CDR2 FVKESK, per germline. CDR3 sequence (DNA): TGTGCCAGCAGTCAACAGGGGAACACTGAAGCTTTCTTT. Translated, it gives CASSQQGNTEAFF.